Listed below are T cell receptor beta chains from one sample, sequenced in a study of blood T cell repertoires in COVID-19. The protocol was immunoSEQ multiplex PCR, while the TCRdb copy is restricted to in-frame clones and leaves out a portion. The table shows about 280,000 clones, with approximately 85% occurring only once. The sequenced sample was peripheral blood. Source of these receptors: a man aged 50 to 59 with active or convalescent COVID-19. CDR3s include the opening cysteine and the closing phenylalanine or tryptophan. The D gene is left open where the match is weak. The size field is filled for only some rows; it gives once, few, many or a size class.

clone size: -; J gene: TRBJ2-7; D gene: -; V gene: TRBV2; CDR3 protein: CASRDGGWDAEQYF; CDR3 DNA: TGTGCCAGCAGGGACGGAGGGTGGGACGCAGAGCAGTACTTC
clone size: -; J gene: TRBJ2-1; D gene: TRBD2; V gene: TRBV13; CDR3 protein: CASSSGQAPLTSGRLVLDEQFF; CDR3 DNA: TGTGCCAGCAGCTCGGGGCAGGCGCCCTTGACTAGCGGGAGGTTGGTTTTGGATGAGCAGTTCTTC
clone size: -; J gene: TRBJ2-7; D gene: TRBD2; V gene: TRBV9; CDR3 protein: CASSVAPTSGYEQYF; CDR3 DNA: TGTGCCAGCAGCGTAGCCCCGACTAGCGGCTACGAGCAGTACTTC
clone size: -; J gene: TRBJ1-6; D gene: -; V gene: TRBV3-1/TRBV3-2; CDR3 protein: CASSPGGGAGSPLHF; CDR3 DNA: TGTGCCAGCAGCCCCGGCGGGGGGGCAGGCTCACCCCTCCACTTT
clone size: -; J gene: TRBJ2-1; D gene: TRBD2; V gene: TRBV2; CDR3 protein: CASSRGLGYNEQFF; CDR3 DNA: TGTGCCAGCAGTAGAGGACTAGGATACAATGAGCAGTTCTTC
clone size: -; J gene: TRBJ2-1; D gene: -; V gene: TRBV7-9; CDR3 protein: CASSLEGGTYNEQFF; CDR3 DNA: TGTGCCAGCAGCTTAGAAGGCGGAACCTACAATGAGCAGTTCTTC
clone size: once; J gene: TRBJ1-3; D gene: -; V gene: TRBV15; CDR3 protein: CATSRVGRSPGNTIYF; CDR3 DNA: TGTGCCACCAGCAGAGTGGGGCGAAGCCCAGGAAACACCATATATTTT
clone size: -; J gene: TRBJ2-1; D gene: -; V gene: TRBV9; CDR3 protein: CASSDPTTNEQFF; CDR3 DNA: TGTGCCAGCAGCGACCCCACTACAAATGAGCAGTTCTTC
clone size: -; J gene: TRBJ2-7; D gene: TRBD1; V gene: TRBV5-6; CDR3 protein: CASSLGTGGFEQYF; CDR3 DNA: TGTGCCAGCAGCTTGGGTACAGGGGGGTTCGAGCAGTACTTC
clone size: -; J gene: TRBJ1-3; D gene: -; V gene: TRBV2; CDR3 protein: CASSLLTGISGNTIYF; CDR3 DNA: TGTGCCAGCAGTCTACTGACAGGCATCTCTGGAAACACCATATATTTT
clone size: -; J gene: TRBJ1-2; D gene: TRBD1; V gene: TRBV25-1; CDR3 protein: CASSERTGGGYGYTF; CDR3 DNA: TGTGCCAGCAGTGAGCGGACAGGGGGGGGGTATGGCTACACCTTC
clone size: -; J gene: TRBJ1-3; D gene: -; V gene: TRBV7-2; CDR3 protein: CASSLEAGASGNTIYF; CDR3 DNA: TGTGCCAGCAGCTTAGAGGCAGGCGCCTCTGGAAACACCATATATTTT
clone size: -; J gene: TRBJ2-1; D gene: -; V gene: TRBV9; CDR3 protein: CASSVEPAGVYNEQFF; CDR3 DNA: TGTGCCAGCAGCGTAGAACCAGCGGGCGTCTACAATGAGCAGTTCTTC
clone size: -; J gene: TRBJ1-2; D gene: -; V gene: TRBV21-1; CDR3 protein: CASAPGSYGYTF; CDR3 DNA: TGTGCCAGCGCGCCGGGTTCCTATGGCTACACCTTC
clone size: -; J gene: TRBJ2-6; D gene: -; V gene: TRBV6-5; CDR3 protein: CASTTGGSGANVLTF; CDR3 DNA: TGTGCCAGCACCACCGGGGGAAGTGGGGCCAACGTCCTGACTTTC
clone size: -; J gene: TRBJ2-6; D gene: TRBD1; V gene: TRBV27; CDR3 protein: CASSDRTQTGAGANVLTF; CDR3 DNA: TGTGCCAGCAGCGACAGGACCCAAACAGGGGCTGGGGCCAACGTCCTGACTTTC
clone size: once; J gene: TRBJ1-4; D gene: TRBD1; V gene: TRBV5-1; CDR3 protein: CASSLGQGAHEKLFF; CDR3 DNA: TGCGCCAGCAGCTTGGGTCAGGGGGCGCATGAAAAACTGTTTTTT
clone size: -; J gene: TRBJ1-2; D gene: TRBD1; V gene: TRBV27; CDR3 protein: CASSHKQGDGYTF; CDR3 DNA: TGTGCCAGCAGTCATAAACAGGGGGATGGCTACACCTTC
clone size: few; J gene: TRBJ2-7; D gene: -; V gene: TRBV5-1; CDR3 protein: CASSFQGYEQYF; CDR3 DNA: TGCGCCAGCAGCTTTCAGGGCTACGAGCAGTACTTC
clone size: once; J gene: TRBJ1-2; D gene: TRBD1; V gene: TRBV19; CDR3 protein: CASSIGTAYYGYTF; CDR3 DNA: TGTGCCAGTAGTATTGGGACAGCTTACTATGGCTACACCTTC
clone size: -; J gene: TRBJ2-7; D gene: -; V gene: TRBV15; CDR3 protein: CATSRDRGYEQYF; CDR3 DNA: TGTGCCACCAGCAGAGATAGGGGATACGAGCAGTACTTC
clone size: -; J gene: TRBJ2-1; D gene: TRBD1; V gene: TRBV19; CDR3 protein: CASRKTGTGFFEQFF; CDR3 DNA: TGTGCCAGTAGAAAAACCGGGACAGGGTTTTTTGAGCAGTTCTTC
clone size: -; J gene: TRBJ1-1; D gene: TRBD1; V gene: TRBV3-1/TRBV3-2; CDR3 protein: CASSQGDRGLNTEAFF; CDR3 DNA: TGTGCCAGCAGCCAAGGGGACAGGGGATTGAACACTGAAGCTTTCTTT
clone size: few; J gene: TRBJ1-2; D gene: TRBD1; V gene: TRBV5-6; CDR3 protein: CASSKTGSSYGYTF; CDR3 DNA: TGTGCCAGCAGCAAGACAGGGTCGAGCTATGGCTACACCTTC
clone size: -; J gene: TRBJ2-3; D gene: -; V gene: TRBV21-1; CDR3 protein: CASFYWDTTDTQYF; CDR3 DNA: TGTGCCAGCTTTTACTGGGACACCACAGATACGCAGTATTTT
clone size: -; J gene: TRBJ1-1; D gene: TRBD1; V gene: TRBV7-3; CDR3 protein: CASSLGQGLEAFF; CDR3 DNA: TGTGCCAGCAGCCTTGGACAGGGTCTCGAAGCTTTCTTT
clone size: -; J gene: TRBJ1-1; D gene: TRBD1; V gene: TRBV25-1; CDR3 protein: CASSWTGSTEAFF; CDR3 DNA: TGTGCCAGCAGCTGGACAGGGAGCACTGAAGCTTTCTTT
clone size: -; J gene: TRBJ1-2; D gene: TRBD1; V gene: TRBV11-2; CDR3 protein: CASSSPRTGWKGYTF; CDR3 DNA: TGTGCCAGCAGCTCGCCCCGGACAGGTTGGAAGGGCTACACCTTC
clone size: -; J gene: TRBJ1-1; D gene: -; V gene: TRBV9; CDR3 protein: CASSADPEGTEAFF; CDR3 DNA: TGTGCCAGCAGCGCGGACCCGGAGGGCACTGAAGCTTTCTTT
clone size: -; J gene: TRBJ1-2; D gene: -; V gene: TRBV9; CDR3 protein: CASSVGANYGYTF; CDR3 DNA: TGTGCCAGCAGCGTCGGAGCTAACTATGGCTACACCTTC
clone size: few; J gene: TRBJ1-2; D gene: -; V gene: TRBV30; CDR3 protein: CAWSTGYYGYTF; CDR3 DNA: TGTGCCTGGAGTACAGGGTACTATGGCTACACCTTC
clone size: -; J gene: TRBJ2-1; D gene: TRBD1; V gene: TRBV9; CDR3 protein: CASSGPGQRYNEQFF; CDR3 DNA: TGTGCCAGCAGCGGGCCGGGACAGCGTTACAATGAGCAGTTCTTC
clone size: -; J gene: TRBJ2-1; D gene: -; V gene: TRBV6-5; CDR3 protein: CASTPDFYYNEQFF; CDR3 DNA: TGTGCCAGCACCCCGGACTTTTACTACAATGAGCAGTTCTTC
clone size: -; J gene: TRBJ2-1; D gene: TRBD2; V gene: TRBV24-1; CDR3 protein: CATSDSREGLSEQFF; CDR3 DNA: TGTGCCACCAGTGATTCGCGGGAGGGCCTAAGTGAGCAGTTCTTC
clone size: -; J gene: TRBJ1-1; D gene: TRBD1; V gene: TRBV28; CDR3 protein: CASSFGDRGANTEAFF; CDR3 DNA: TGTGCCAGCAGTTTTGGGGACAGGGGTGCGAACACTGAAGCTTTCTTT